One and the same sample provided the 15 T cell receptor beta chains below, sequenced in a study of T cell responses to AZD1222 COVID-19 vaccine. The assay was immunoSEQ multiplex PCR, and TCRdb's table has in-frame clones only and misses some. This sample has about 55,000 clones, with around 92% found just once. The sample in question was peripheral blood, obtained on day 0 of AZD1222 vaccination. All receptors come from an adult in good health.

This clone was seen once. The V call is TRBV30, the J call TRBJ1-4; 10 bases are a match to TRBD1. The CDR3 is 16 residues long. Germline-derived CDR1 and CDR2 are GTSNPN and SVGIG (reference sequence). J gave up 6 bases and V 2 bases, and 9 bases lay outside the gene matches. CDR3 DNA sequence: TGTGCCTGGAGTTCAGACAGGGGGCCTCGAGATGAAAAACTGTTTTTT. Protein: CAWSSDRGPRDEKLFF.

The V call is TRBV28, the J call TRBJ1-5; 10 bases match TRBD1. The CDR3 is 14 amino acids. Germline V CDR1 and CDR2: MDHEN, SYDVKM. Germline trimming cut 10 bases from V and 4 bases from J; bases unmatched to any gene: 7. The CDR3 DNA reads TGTGCCACTACTTGGGACAGGGGAAATCAGCCCCAGCATTTT. Amino acid sequence: CATTWDRGNQPQHF.

This chain joins TRBV28 and TRBJ2-7, with 8 positions matching TRBD1. This CDR3 has 16 residues. J lost 3 bases, V lost 5 bases, and 12 bases had no gene match. CDR1 and CDR2 from the germline V gene are MDHEN and SYDVKM. CDR3 sequence (DNA): TGTGCCAGCAGTACCCCAGGGGGCAAGCTTTTCTACGAGCAGTACTTC. This codes for CASSTPGGKLFYEQYF. The full variable domain, with the rest looked up from reference TRBV28 and TRBJ2-7, is DVKVTQSSRYLVKRTGEKVFLECVQDMDHENMFWYRQDPGLGLRLIYFSYDVKMKEKGDIPEGYSVSREKKERFSLILESASTNQTSMYLCASSTPGGKLFYEQYFGPGTRLTVT.

CDR3 nucleotides: TGTGCCAGCAGTGTGGTGGTAGGCTATGGCTACACCTTC. Translated, it gives CASSVVVGYGYTF. V gene TRBV2 combines with J gene TRBJ1-2; D remains ambiguous. Trimming cost V 4 bases and J 4 bases, with 10 bases left between them. CDR1 and CDR2 from the germline V gene are SNHLY and FYNNEI. This CDR3 is built from 13 residues.

The count of this clone is one. V and J are TRBV18 and TRBJ2-7; TRBD1 agrees at 7 bases. Trimming removed 3 bases from V and 6 bases from J; junction bases left unmatched: 5. Germline V gene lookup returns CDR1 KGHSH and CDR2 LQKENI. This CDR3 comprises 13 residues. The CDR3 reads CASSPPGGSEQYF. CDR3 DNA: TGTGCCAGCTCACCCCCAGGGGGTTCCGAGCAGTACTTC.

The V call is TRBV5-1, the J call TRBJ2-2, with TRBD2 identical over 9 bases. The ends lost 4 bases at V and 5 bases at J; junction bases unmatched: 6. The CDR3 is made up of 15 amino acids. Germline lookup yields CDR1 SGHRS and CDR2 YFSETQ. CDR3 residues: CASSPGTSWTGELFF. CDR3 sequence (DNA): TGCGCCAGCAGCCCCGGGACTAGCTGGACCGGGGAGCTGTTTTTT.

The V call is TRBV7-9, the J call TRBJ1-4; tentatively, D is TRBD1 (6 bases). V lost 5 bases, J lost 11 bases, and 15 bases lay in between. The germline V gene has CDR1 SEHNR and CDR2 FQNEAQ (reference sequence). This CDR3 is built from 13 residues. CDR3 sequence reads: CASSQGQGTKLFF. The CDR3 nucleotides are TGTGCCAGCAGCCAGGGGCAGGGGACGAAACTGTTTTTT.

The V and J genes are TRBV27 and TRBJ1-5, with D hard to call. The CDR3 is 13 residues long. Germline CDR1 MNHEY, CDR2 SMNVEV (reference sequence). The V gene lost 2 bases and the J gene lost 4 bases, with 6 bases spanning the gap. CDR3 in DNA: TGTGCCAGCAGTTTACAGCGAAATCAGCCCCAGCATTTT. This translates into CASSLQRNQPQHF.

CDR3 in amino acids: CASSESLAGLNEQFF. The CDR3 DNA reads as TGCGCCAGCAGTGAGTCCCTAGCGGGCCTCAATGAGCAGTTCTTC. The chain recombines TRBV10-1 with TRBJ2-1, with 8 bases identical to TRBD2. V lost 0 bases and J lost 6; bases outside the gene matches: 4. CDR1 and CDR2 (germline): WNHNN, SYGVQD (reference sequence). This CDR3 comprises 15 residues.

The chain combines TRBV28 with TRBJ1-5; D not resolved. V lost 3 bases, J lost 4 bases, and 19 bases lay in between. From germline, CDR1 is MDHEN and CDR2 SYDVKM. The CDR3 is made up of 17 amino acids. CDR3 amino acids: CASSFRHVYSRNQPQHF. Written as DNA, the CDR3 is TGTGCCAGCAGTTTCCGACACGTTTATAGCAGAAATCAGCCCCAGCATTTT.

The rearrangement joins TRBV7-9 to TRBJ2-7; the match to TRBD1 covers 7 bases. CDR1 is SEHNR, CDR2 FQNEAQ, per germline (reference sequence). The CDR3 has 15 amino acids. V was pared by 4 bases and J by 2 bases, with 8 bases of the junction left unmatched. DNA for the CDR3: TGTGCCAGCAGCTGGGCTGGGCAGGGGGCCTACGAGCAGTACTTC. The encoded protein is CASSWAGQGAYEQYF. The whole variable domain, filled in from reference TRBV7-9 and TRBJ2-7, reads DTGVSQNPRHKITKRGQNVTFRCDPISEHNRLYWYRQTLGQGPEFLTYFQNEAQLEKSRLLSDRFSAERPKGSFSTLEIQRTEQGDSAMYLCASSWAGQGAYEQYFGPGTRLTVT.

V gene TRBV24-1 combines with J gene TRBJ1-2; 7 bases line up with TRBD1. The CDR3 contains 15 residues. The germline gives CDR1 KGHDR, CDR2 SFDVKD. V dropped 2 bases and J dropped 6; count of bases not matched to a gene: 8. The CDR3 spells CATSDYSQGGDGYTF. In DNA, the CDR3 is TGTGCCACCAGTGATTATTCGCAGGGGGGAGATGGCTACACCTTC.

The CDR3 reads CASSRDGGGMTDTQYF. The CDR3 nucleotides read TGCGCCAGCAGCCGAGATGGGGGCGGGATGACAGATACGCAGTATTTT. The chain links TRBV5-1 to TRBJ2-3; D may correspond to TRBD1 or TRBD2 (6 bases each). Deletions cut 4 bases from V and 3 bases from J, with 18 bases between. The CDR3 length is 16 residues. The germline V gene has CDR1 SGHRS and CDR2 YFSETQ.

The V call is TRBV19, the J call TRBJ2-1, with 9 bases aligning to TRBD2. The trim removed 3 bases at V and 9 bases at J, leaving 9 bases unmatched. This CDR3 region has 15 residues. Germline assignment: CDR1 LNHDA and CDR2 SQIVND (reference sequence). The CDR3 region is CASSIYGGRAPEQFF. The CDR3 DNA is TGTGCCAGTAGTATCTATGGCGGGAGGGCCCCTGAGCAGTTCTTC.

This rearrangement joins TRBV7-9 to TRBJ1-1; D gene ambiguous. From germline, CDR1 is SEHNR and CDR2 FQNEAQ (reference sequence). The CDR3 loop spans 18 amino acids. Trimming shortened V by 0 bases and J by 0 bases, and 17 bases separated the two germline ends. CDR3 region: CASSLAVVVTMMNTEAFF. In DNA form, the CDR3 reads TGTGCCAGCAGCTTAGCGGTGGTCGTAACTATGATGAACACTGAAGCTTTCTTT.